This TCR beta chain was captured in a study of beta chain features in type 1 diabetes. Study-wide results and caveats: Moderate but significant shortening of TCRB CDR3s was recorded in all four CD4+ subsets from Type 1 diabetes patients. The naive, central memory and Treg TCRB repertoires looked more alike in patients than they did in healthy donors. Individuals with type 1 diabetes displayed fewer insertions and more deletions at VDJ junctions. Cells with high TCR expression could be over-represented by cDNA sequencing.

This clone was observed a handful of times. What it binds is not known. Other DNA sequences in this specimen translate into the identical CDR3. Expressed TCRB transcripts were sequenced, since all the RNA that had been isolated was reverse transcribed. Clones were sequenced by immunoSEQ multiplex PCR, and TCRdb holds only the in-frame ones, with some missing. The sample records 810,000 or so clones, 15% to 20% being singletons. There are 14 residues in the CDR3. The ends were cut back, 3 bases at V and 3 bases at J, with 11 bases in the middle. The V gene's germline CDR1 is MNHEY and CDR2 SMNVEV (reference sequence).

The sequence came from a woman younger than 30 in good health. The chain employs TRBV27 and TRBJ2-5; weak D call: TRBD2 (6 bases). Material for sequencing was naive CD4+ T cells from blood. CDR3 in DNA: TGTGCCAGCAGTTTTAGCGGTACTAAAGAGACCCAGTACTTC. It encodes CASSFSGTKETQYF.